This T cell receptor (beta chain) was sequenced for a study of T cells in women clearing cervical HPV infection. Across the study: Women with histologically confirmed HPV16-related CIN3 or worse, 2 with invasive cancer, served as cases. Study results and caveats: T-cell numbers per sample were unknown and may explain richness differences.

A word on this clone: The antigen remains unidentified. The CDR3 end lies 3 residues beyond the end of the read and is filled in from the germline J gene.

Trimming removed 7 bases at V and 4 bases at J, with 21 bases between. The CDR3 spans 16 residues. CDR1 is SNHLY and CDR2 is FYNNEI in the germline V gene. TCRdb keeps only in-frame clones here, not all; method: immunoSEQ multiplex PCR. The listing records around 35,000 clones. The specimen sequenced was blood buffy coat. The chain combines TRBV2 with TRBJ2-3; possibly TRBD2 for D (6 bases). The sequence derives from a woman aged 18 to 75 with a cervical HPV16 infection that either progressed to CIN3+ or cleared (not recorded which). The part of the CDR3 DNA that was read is TGTGCCAGCACCTGGTCTAGAACAGGAGGGGCAGATACG. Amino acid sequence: CASTWSRTGGADT. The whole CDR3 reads CASTWSRTGGADTQYF.